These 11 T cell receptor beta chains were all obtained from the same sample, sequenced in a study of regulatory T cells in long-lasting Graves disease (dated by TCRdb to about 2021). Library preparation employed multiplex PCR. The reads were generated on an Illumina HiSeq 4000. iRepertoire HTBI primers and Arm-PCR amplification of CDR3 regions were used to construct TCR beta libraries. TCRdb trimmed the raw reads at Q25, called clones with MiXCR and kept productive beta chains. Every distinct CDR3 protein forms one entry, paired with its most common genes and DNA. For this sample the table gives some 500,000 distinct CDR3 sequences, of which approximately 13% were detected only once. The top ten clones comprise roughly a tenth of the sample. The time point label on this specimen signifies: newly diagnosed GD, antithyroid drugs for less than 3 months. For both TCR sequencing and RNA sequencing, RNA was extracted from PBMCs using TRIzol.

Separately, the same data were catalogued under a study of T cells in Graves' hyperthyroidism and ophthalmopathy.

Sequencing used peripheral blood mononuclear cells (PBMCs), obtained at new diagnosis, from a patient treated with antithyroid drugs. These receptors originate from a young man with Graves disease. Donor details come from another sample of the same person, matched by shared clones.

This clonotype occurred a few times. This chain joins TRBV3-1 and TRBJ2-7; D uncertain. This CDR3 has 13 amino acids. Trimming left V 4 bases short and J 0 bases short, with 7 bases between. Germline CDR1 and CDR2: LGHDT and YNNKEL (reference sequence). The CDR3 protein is CASSPRISYEQYF. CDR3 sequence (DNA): TGTGCCAGCAGCCCGAGGATCTCCTACGAGCAGTACTTC.

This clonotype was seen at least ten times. This chain's CDR3 is CASSFLSYNEQFF. CDR3 nucleotides: TGTGCCAGCAGCTTTTTGTCCTACAATGAGCAGTTCTTC. J is TRBJ2-1 and V is TRBV7-2; no definite D call. The CDR3 is 13 residues long. The V end was cut by 3 bases, the J end by 1 base, with 4 bases between. CDR1 and CDR2 from the germline V gene are SGHTA and FQGNSA.

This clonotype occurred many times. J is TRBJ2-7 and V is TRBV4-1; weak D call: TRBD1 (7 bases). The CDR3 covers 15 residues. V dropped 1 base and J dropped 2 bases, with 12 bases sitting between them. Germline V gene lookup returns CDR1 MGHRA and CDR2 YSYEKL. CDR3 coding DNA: TGCGCCAGCAGCCAAGGGAGGGGGCTAACCTACGAGCAGTACTTC. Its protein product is CASSQGRGLTYEQYF.

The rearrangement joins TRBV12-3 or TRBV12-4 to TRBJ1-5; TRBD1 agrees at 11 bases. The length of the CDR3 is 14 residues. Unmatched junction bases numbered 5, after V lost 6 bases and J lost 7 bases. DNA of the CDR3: TGTGCCAGCAGCAGGACAGGGGGCATGCAGCCCCAGCATTTT. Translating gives CASSRTGGMQPQHF.

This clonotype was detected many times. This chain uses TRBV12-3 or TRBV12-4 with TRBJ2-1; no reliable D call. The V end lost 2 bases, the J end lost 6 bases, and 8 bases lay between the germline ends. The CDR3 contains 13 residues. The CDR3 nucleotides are TGTGCCAGCAGTTTAATAGTGGCCAATGAGCAGTTCTTC. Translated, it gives CASSLIVANEQFF.

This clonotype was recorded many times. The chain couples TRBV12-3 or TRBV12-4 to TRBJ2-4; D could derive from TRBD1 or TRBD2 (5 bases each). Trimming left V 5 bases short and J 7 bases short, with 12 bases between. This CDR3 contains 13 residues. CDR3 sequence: CASSLGPPNIQYF. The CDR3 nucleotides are TGTGCCAGCAGTCTGGGACCACCGAACATTCAGTACTTC.

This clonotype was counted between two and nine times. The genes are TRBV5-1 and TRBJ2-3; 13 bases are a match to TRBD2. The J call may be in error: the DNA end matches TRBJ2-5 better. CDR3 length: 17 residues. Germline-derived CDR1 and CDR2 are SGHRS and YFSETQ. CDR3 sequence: CASSLGLAGAGLETQYF. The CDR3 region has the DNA TGCGCCAGCAGCCTCGGACTAGCGGGGGCTGGTTTGGAGACCCAGTACTTC.

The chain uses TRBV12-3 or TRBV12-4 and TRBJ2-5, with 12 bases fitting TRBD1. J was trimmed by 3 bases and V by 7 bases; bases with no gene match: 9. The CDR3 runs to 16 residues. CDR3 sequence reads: CASTPGTGGGEETQYF. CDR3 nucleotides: TGTGCCAGCACCCCCGGGACAGGGGGCGGGGAAGAGACCCAGTACTTC.

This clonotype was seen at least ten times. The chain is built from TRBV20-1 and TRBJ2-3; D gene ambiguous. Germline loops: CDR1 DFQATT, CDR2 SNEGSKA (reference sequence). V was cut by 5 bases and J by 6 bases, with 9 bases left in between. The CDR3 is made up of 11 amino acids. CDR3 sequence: CSAGSWDTQYF. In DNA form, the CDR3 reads TGCAGTGCTGGCTCGTGGGATACGCAGTATTTT.

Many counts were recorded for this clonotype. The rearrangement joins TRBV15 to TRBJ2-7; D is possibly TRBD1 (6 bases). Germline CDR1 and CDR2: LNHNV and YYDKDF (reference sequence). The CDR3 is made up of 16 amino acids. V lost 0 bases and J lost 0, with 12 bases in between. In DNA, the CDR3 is TGTGCCACCAGCAGAGATGGGGGCGGGTACTCCTACGAGCAGTACTTC. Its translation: CATSRDGGGYSYEQYF.

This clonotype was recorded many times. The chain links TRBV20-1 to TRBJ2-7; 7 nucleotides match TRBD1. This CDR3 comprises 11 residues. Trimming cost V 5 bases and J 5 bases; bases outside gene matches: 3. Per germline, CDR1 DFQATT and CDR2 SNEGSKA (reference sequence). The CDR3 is CSAPRGHEQYF. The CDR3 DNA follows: TGCAGTGCTCCTAGGGGGCACGAGCAGTACTTC.